These 24 T cell receptor beta chains originate from one sample sequenced in a study of CD8 T cells in ankylosing spondylitis. Via MiXCR, TCRdb re-called the 5' RACE reads, giving one row per CDR3 protein. The sample consists of around 340,000 distinct CDR3 sequences, about 14% of them appearing once. Sequencing used blood, either unsorted or a sorted T cell fraction (not recorded which). All receptors derive from a male donor with ankylosing spondylitis or in good health (not recorded which).

In its sample, this clonotype was seen a few times. The chain joins TRBV7-9 to TRBJ2-7; 10 nucleotides align to TRBD2. The junction had 9 bases not matched to a gene; V was cut back by 3 bases and J by 4 bases. Germline assignment: CDR1 SEHNR and CDR2 FQNEAQ (reference sequence). The CDR3 runs to 16 residues. The CDR3 here is CASSFGLAGDQYEQYF. The CDR3 DNA reads as TGTGCCAGCAGCTTCGGGCTAGCGGGAGATCAATACGAGCAGTACTTC.

This clonotype appeared a few times. The J gene is TRBJ2-1, the V gene TRBV2, with D perhaps matching TRBD1 (7 bases). Trimming took 1 base from V and 1 from J, leaving 11 bases between them. The CDR3 contains 16 residues. Germline CDR1 is SNHLY and CDR2 is FYNNEI. The DNA of the CDR3 is TGTGCCAGCAGTGAAGGGAGGGGACAGTCCTACAATGAGCAGTTCTTC. It specifies CASSEGRGQSYNEQFF.

This clonotype occurred many times. The chain combines TRBV20-1 with TRBJ2-1; perhaps TRBD1 as D (5 bases). Germline V gene data show CDR1 as DFQATT and CDR2 as SNEGSKA (reference sequence). The CDR3 consists of 15 residues. V was shortened by 2 bases and J by 0 bases, with 11 bases between the two germline ends. The chain's CDR3 is CSARQDTSSYNEQFF. The CDR3 nucleotides are TGCAGTGCTAGACAGGACACCTCCTCCTACAATGAGCAGTTCTTC.

The chain recombines TRBV4-2 with TRBJ2-3, with 12 positions matching TRBD2. Germline V gene data show CDR1 as LGHNA and CDR2 as YNFKEQ. V shed 4 bases, J shed 4 bases, and the junction held 6 bases outside the gene matches. The CDR3 has 16 residues. The CDR3 region is CASSPSGGAVPDTQYF. The CDR3 coding sequence is TGTGCCAGCAGCCCTAGCGGGGGGGCTGTCCCAGATACGCAGTATTTT.

This clonotype turned up a few times. The chain is built from TRBV20-1 and TRBJ2-7; TRBD1 is a possible D gene (7 bases). The germline V gene has CDR1 DFQATT and CDR2 SNEGSKA (reference sequence). V was trimmed by 3 bases and J by 0 bases, leaving 12 bases between them. CDR3 length equals 14 residues. The CDR3 coding sequence is TGCAGTGCTAGCCCAGGGGGGAGCTCCTACGAGCAGTACTTC. Translation gives CSASPGGSSYEQYF.

This clonotype has only a few counts. The rearrangement uses TRBV10-3 and TRBJ1-1, with D possibly being TRBD1 (5 bases). V dropped 6 bases and J dropped 4 bases, with 12 bases sitting between them. Looked up from germline, CDR1 is ENHRY and CDR2 is SYGVKD. The CDR3 extends over 13 amino acids. The CDR3 here is CAISRPGSTEAFF. Here the CDR3 DNA reads TGTGCCATCAGCCGACCAGGGAGCACTGAAGCTTTCTTT.

The rearrangement uses TRBV12-3 or TRBV12-4 and TRBJ2-1; D possibly corresponds to TRBD2 (6 bases). The CDR3 is 15 residues long. V gave up 2 bases and J gave up 7 bases, with 15 bases separating them. CDR3 sequence reads: CASSLSGVGKNEQFF. The CDR3 region has the DNA TGTGCCAGCAGTTTATCGGGAGTGGGCAAAAATGAGCAGTTCTTC.

This clonotype has just a few counts. J is TRBJ2-1 and V is TRBV7-8; D is perhaps TRBD2 (6 bases). Germline V gene lookup returns CDR1 SGHVS and CDR2 FQNEAQ. This CDR3 is 16 amino acids long. V was trimmed by 4 bases and J by 2 bases, leaving 15 bases between them. CDR3 in amino acids: CASSSRRVAPYNEQFF. The DNA for the CDR3 is TGTGCCAGCAGCTCTAGGAGGGTAGCGCCCTACAATGAGCAGTTCTTC.

In this sample, this clonotype turned up a few times. The V and J genes are TRBV6-5 and TRBJ2-3; tentatively, D is TRBD1 (5 bases). The CDR3 covers 18 residues. CDR1 and CDR2 (germline): MNHEY, SVGAGI. V was clipped by 2 bases and J by 3 bases, with 21 bases between them. CDR3 sequence reads: CASSYPPSVRVRTDTQYF. CDR3 nucleotide sequence: TGTGCCAGCAGTTACCCCCCCAGCGTCAGGGTTAGGACAGATACGCAGTATTTT.

The CDR3 DNA reads as TGCGCCAGCAACAACGGGGGGGGGAACTATGGCTACACCTTC. This gives the protein CASNNGGGNYGYTF. The chain is built from TRBV5-1 and TRBJ1-2, with a weak D call TRBD1 (5 bases). V shed 6 bases and J shed 2 bases, with 14 bases lying between them. There are 14 residues in the CDR3. CDR1 SGHRS and CDR2 YFSETQ come from the germline V gene.

A few counts support this clonotype. V gene TRBV5-4 combines with J gene TRBJ2-3; 8 nucleotides line up with TRBD2. CDR1 is SGHNT and CDR2 is YYREEE in the germline V gene (reference sequence). Unmatched junction bases numbered 2, after V lost 4 bases and J lost 1 base. The CDR3 sequence is 14 residues long. This CDR3 reads CASSKLAGTDTQYF. CDR3 bases: TGTGCCAGCAGCAAACTAGCGGGCACAGATACGCAGTATTTT.

This chain connects TRBV5-8 to TRBJ2-1, with 9 bases aligning to TRBD1. In germline, CDR1 is SGHTS, CDR2 YDEGEE. The CDR3 covers 12 residues. V lost 4 bases, J lost 12 bases, and 5 bases stayed unmatched. The CDR3 spells CASSRDRVGQFF. The DNA for the CDR3 is TGTGCCAGCAGCAGGGACAGGGTCGGGCAGTTCTTC.

This clonotype has a handful of counts. The genes are TRBV7-9 and TRBJ2-2, with D possibly TRBD1 on 5 matching bases. This CDR3 comprises 15 residues. Trimming pared 3 bases from V and 5 bases from J, leaving 13 bases between. The V gene's germline CDR1 is SEHNR and CDR2 FQNEAQ (reference sequence). This CDR3 reads CASSFFGRETGELFF. In DNA form, the CDR3 reads TGTGCCAGCAGCTTCTTCGGCAGGGAAACCGGGGAGCTGTTTTTT. The whole variable domain, filled in from reference TRBV7-9 and TRBJ2-2, reads DTGVSQNPRHKITKRGQNVTFRCDPISEHNRLYWYRQTLGQGPEFLTYFQNEAQLEKSRLLSDRFSAERPKGSFSTLEIQRTEQGDSAMYLCASSFFGRETGELFFGEGSRLTVL.

The chain uses TRBV5-1 and TRBJ2-2; 12 bases align to TRBD2. V trimming: 4 bases; J trimming: 4 bases; junction bases outside the gene matches: 5. Germline lookup yields CDR1 SGHRS and CDR2 YFSETQ. There are 16 residues in the CDR3. The CDR3 coding sequence is TGCGCCAGCAGCCCCTGGACTAGCGGGATCACCGGGGAGCTGTTTTTT. It specifies CASSPWTSGITGELFF. Combining the CDR3 with reference TRBV5-1 and TRBJ2-2 gives the whole variable domain KAGVTQTPRYLIKTRGQQVTLSCSPISGHRSVSWYQQTPGQGLQFLFEYFSETQRNKGNFPGRFSGRQFSNSRSEMNVSTLELGDSALYLCASSPWTSGITGELFFGEGSRLTVL.

The genes are TRBV4-1 and TRBJ2-3; D perhaps matches TRBD2 (6 bases). V was shortened by 4 bases and J by 4 bases, with 24 bases between the two germline ends. The CDR3 is 18 residues long. The germline V gene has CDR1 MGHRA and CDR2 YSYEKL. Here the CDR3 reads CASSRLLTATGASDTQYF. CDR3 nucleotide sequence: TGCGCCAGCAGCCGTTTACTAACGGCTACGGGAGCGTCAGATACGCAGTATTTT.

This chain joins TRBV18 and TRBJ2-2; D uncertain. The germline gives CDR1 KGHSH, CDR2 LQKENI. Trimming cost V 0 bases and J 4 bases, with 12 bases left between them. The CDR3 is 16 residues long. The CDR3 here is CASSPPSGRSTGELFF. The DNA of the CDR3 is TGTGCCAGCTCACCACCTAGTGGCAGATCCACCGGGGAGCTGTTTTTT.

This clonotype was detected only a few times. V is TRBV3-1 and J is TRBJ2-1; 11 bases are shared with TRBD1. With V trimmed by 6 bases and J by 9 bases, 7 bases remained unmatched. The CDR3 loop spans 14 amino acids. The V gene's germline CDR1 is LGHDT and CDR2 YNNKEL (reference sequence). CDR3 DNA sequence: TGTGCCAGCAGTCCGGGACAGGGGGTCACTGAGCAGTTCTTC. Protein: CASSPGQGVTEQFF.

This chain connects TRBV6-2 or TRBV6-3 to TRBJ2-7, with TRBD1 identical over 9 bases. The CDR3 extends over 15 amino acids. CDR1 is MNHEY and CDR2 is SVGEGT in the germline V gene. With V trimmed by 5 bases and J by 3 bases, 8 bases remained unmatched. CDR3 region: CASSRTGGANYEQYF. In DNA, the CDR3 is TGTGCCAGCAGTCGCACAGGGGGCGCAAACTACGAGCAGTACTTC.

The table lists this clonotype with many counts. The V gene is TRBV4-1, the J gene TRBJ1-4; D perhaps matches TRBD1 (5 bases). The CDR3 has 18 amino acids. Trimming shortened V by 0 bases and J by 0 bases, and 14 bases separated the two germline ends. Germline loops: CDR1 MGHRA, CDR2 YSYEKL. The CDR3 loop reads CASSQEYPTETTNEKLFF. The DNA of the CDR3 is TGCGCCAGCAGCCAAGAGTACCCGACAGAGACAACTAATGAAAAACTGTTTTTT.

This sequence joins TRBV12-3 or TRBV12-4 and TRBJ2-7; 14 bases map to TRBD2. The junction had 4 bases not matched to a gene; V was cut back by 6 bases and J by 3 bases. CDR3 length equals 15 residues. CDR3 loop: CASSRGLAGDYEQYF. The CDR3 nucleotides are TGTGCCAGCAGCCGGGGACTAGCGGGGGACTACGAGCAGTACTTC.

The chain couples TRBV5-1 to TRBJ2-1; D unresolved. Germline assignment: CDR1 SGHRS and CDR2 YFSETQ. V lost 4 bases and J 0 bases, leaving 14 bases between the germline ends. The CDR3 is 16 amino acids. Written as DNA, the CDR3 is TGCGCCAGCAGCGACCAACAGCTGAGCTCCTACAATGAGCAGTTCTTC. Translated, it gives CASSDQQLSSYNEQFF. Together with reference TRBV5-1 and TRBJ2-1, the CDR3 gives the full variable domain: KAGVTQTPRYLIKTRGQQVTLSCSPISGHRSVSWYQQTPGQGLQFLFEYFSETQRNKGNFPGRFSGRQFSNSRSEMNVSTLELGDSALYLCASSDQQLSSYNEQFFGPGTRLTVL.

The chain couples TRBV20-1 to TRBJ2-3; 7 bases line up with TRBD2. The CDR3 is 14 amino acids. Per the germline V gene, CDR1 is DFQATT and CDR2 is SNEGSKA (reference sequence). Losses at the gene ends were 5 bases for V and 0 bases for J; bases not matched to a gene: 5. The CDR3 coding sequence is TGCAGTGCTCAAAGCGGGGCTAGCACAGATACGCAGTATTTT. Translating gives CSAQSGASTDTQYF.

The chain employs TRBV7-9 and TRBJ2-4; no clear D. CDR3 size: 14 residues. Germline-derived CDR1 and CDR2 are SEHNR and FQNEAQ (reference sequence). The V and J ends lost 3 bases and 3 bases respectively, with 9 bases between them. Here the CDR3 reads CASSLESVKNIQYF. The CDR3 DNA reads TGTGCCAGCAGCTTGGAGAGCGTCAAAAACATTCAGTACTTC.

This clonotype appeared a few times. The chain recombines TRBV2 with TRBJ2-7; D call uncertain. The CDR3 extends over 14 amino acids. The V end lost 6 bases, the J end lost 3 bases, and 15 bases lay between the germline ends. Germline V gene sequence: CDR1 SNHLY, CDR2 FYNNEI. The CDR3 bases are TGTGCCAGCAGGGGGTTGGGTTCGTTCTACGAGCAGTACTTC. It codes for CASRGLGSFYEQYF.